This T cell receptor (beta chain) derives from a study of cytomegalovirus exposure and HLA in healthy donors. In the study overall: Most genotyped donors, over 70% of 300 to 400, had Caucasian-associated genetic ancestry.

Primers included in the PCR were 60 Vbeta and 13 Jbeta primers. TCRdb keeps only in-frame clones here, not all; method: immunoSEQ multiplex PCR. The table records over 150,000 clones, around 81% of them present only once. A note on this clone: Its antigen is undetermined.

Study conclusions and caveats: The study labeled fewer than 200 TCR beta chains cytomegalovirus-associated. A later analysis appeared to link common viral pathogens to several of the most significant clusters.

This CDR3 has 16 amino acids. V was pared by 0 bases and J by 3 bases, with 12 bases between. Germline assignment: CDR1 LGHNA and CDR2 YSLEER. Sequencing was carried out using PBMCs. V gene TRBV4-3 combines with J gene TRBJ1-5, with D perhaps matching TRBD1 (6 bases). The origin of this receptor is a woman aged 50 to 60 in good health and CMV-seronegative. This CDR3 reads CASSQDPGVNNQPQHF. CDR3 DNA: TGCGCCAGCAGCCAAGATCCAGGGGTTAACAATCAGCCCCAGCATTTT.